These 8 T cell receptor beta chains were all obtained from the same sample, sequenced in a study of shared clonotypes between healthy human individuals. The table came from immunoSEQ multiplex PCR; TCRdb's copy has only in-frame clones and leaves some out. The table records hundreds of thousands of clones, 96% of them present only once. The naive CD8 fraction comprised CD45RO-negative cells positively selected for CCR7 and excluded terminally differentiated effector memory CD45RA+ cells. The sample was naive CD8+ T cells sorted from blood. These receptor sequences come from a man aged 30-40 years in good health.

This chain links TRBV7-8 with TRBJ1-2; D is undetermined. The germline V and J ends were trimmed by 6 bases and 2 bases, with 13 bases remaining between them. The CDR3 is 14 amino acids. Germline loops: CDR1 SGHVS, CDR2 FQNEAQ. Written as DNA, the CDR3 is TGTGCCAGCAGGGACGGAACGACGAACTATGGCTACACCTTC. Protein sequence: CASRDGTTNYGYTF.

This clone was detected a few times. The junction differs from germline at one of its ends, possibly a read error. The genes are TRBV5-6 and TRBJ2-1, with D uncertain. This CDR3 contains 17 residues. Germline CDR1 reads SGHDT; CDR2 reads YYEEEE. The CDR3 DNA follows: TGTGCCAGCAGCCCCGACGATTCGGAGTTTGGGTACAGTGAGCAGTTCTTC. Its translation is CASSPDDSEFGYSEQFF.

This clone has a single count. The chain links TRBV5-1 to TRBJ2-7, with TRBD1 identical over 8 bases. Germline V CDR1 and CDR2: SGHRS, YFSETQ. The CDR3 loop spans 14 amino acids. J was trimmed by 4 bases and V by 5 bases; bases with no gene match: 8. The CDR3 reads CASSSFTGGYEQYF. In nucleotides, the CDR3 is TGCGCCAGCAGTAGTTTTACAGGGGGGTACGAGCAGTACTTC.

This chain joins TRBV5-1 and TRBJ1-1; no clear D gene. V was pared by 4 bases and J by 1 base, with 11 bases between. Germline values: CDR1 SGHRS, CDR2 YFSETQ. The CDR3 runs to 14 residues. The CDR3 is CASSGAGPNTEAFF. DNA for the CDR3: TGCGCCAGCAGCGGAGCGGGTCCGAACACTGAAGCTTTCTTT.

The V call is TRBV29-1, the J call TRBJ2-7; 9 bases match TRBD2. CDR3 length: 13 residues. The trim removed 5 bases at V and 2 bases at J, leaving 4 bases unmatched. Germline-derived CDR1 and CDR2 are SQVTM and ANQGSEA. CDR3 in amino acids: CSVLPSGTYEQYF. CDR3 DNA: TGCAGCGTTCTCCCTAGCGGGACCTACGAGCAGTACTTC.

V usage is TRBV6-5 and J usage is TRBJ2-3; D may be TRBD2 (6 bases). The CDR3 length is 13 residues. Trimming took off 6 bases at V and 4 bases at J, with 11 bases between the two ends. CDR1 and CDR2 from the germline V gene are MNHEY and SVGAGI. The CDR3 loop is CASRTTSPDTQYF. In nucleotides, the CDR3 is TGTGCCAGCAGAACCACTAGCCCAGATACGCAGTATTTT.

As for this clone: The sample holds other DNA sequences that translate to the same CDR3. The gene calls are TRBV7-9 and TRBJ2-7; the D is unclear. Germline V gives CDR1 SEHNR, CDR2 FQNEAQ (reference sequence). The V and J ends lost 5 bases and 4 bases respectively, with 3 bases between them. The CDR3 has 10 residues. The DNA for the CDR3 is TGTGCCAGCAGCGGTTACGAGCAGTACTTC. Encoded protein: CASSGYEQYF.

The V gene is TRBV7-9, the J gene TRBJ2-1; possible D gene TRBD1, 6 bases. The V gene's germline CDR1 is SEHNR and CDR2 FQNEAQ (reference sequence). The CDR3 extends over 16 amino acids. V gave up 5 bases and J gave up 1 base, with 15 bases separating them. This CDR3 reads CASSGTGWVSYNEQFF. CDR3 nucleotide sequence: TGTGCCAGCAGCGGAACAGGGTGGGTATCCTACAATGAGCAGTTCTTC.